Following are 22 T cell receptor beta chains from one sample sequenced in a study of molecular identifiers for immune sequencing clone quantification. TCRdb re-called the PCR reads with MiXCR, one entry per CDR3 protein. The sample consists of about half a million distinct CDR3 sequences, roughly 25% of them appearing once. The sequenced material came from naive CD8+ T cells from blood, with Jurkat cell RNA spiked in. Subset here: FACS-sorted CD8+CD4-CCR7+CD45RA+ naive T cells. The receptors derive from a human donor in good health. Some libraries in this study had Jurkat cell RNA spiked in.

This clonotype has a count of ten or more. This chain joins TRBV20-1 and TRBJ2-5; D possibly uses TRBD1 or TRBD2 (6 bases each). Deletions cut 0 bases from V and 3 bases from J, with 14 bases between. CDR3 size: 15 residues. Germline CDR1 DFQATT, CDR2 SNEGSKA (reference sequence). CDR3 loop: CSARDSRGLEETQYF. The CDR3 nucleotides read TGCAGTGCTAGAGACTCCCGGGGGCTGGAAGAGACCCAGTACTTC.

Concerning this clonotype itself: With a much larger clone just one base away, this may be a read error. The V call is TRBV5-1, the J call TRBJ2-3; D assignment may be TRBD1 or TRBD2 (5 bases each). Trimming took 3 bases from V and 4 from J, leaving 15 bases between them. Germline V gene lookup returns CDR1 SGHRS and CDR2 YFSETQ. This CDR3 region has 15 residues. DNA of the CDR3: TGCGCCAGCAGCTCCCGAGGGGATGTCTCAGATACGCAGTATTTT. It is translated as CASSSRGDVSDTQYF. The full variable domain, in which reference TRBV5-1 and TRBJ2-3 provide the parts outside the CDR3, is KAGVTQTPRYLIKTRGQQVTLSCSPISGHRSVSWYQQTPGQGLQFLFEYFSETQRNKGNFPGRFSGRQFSNSRSEMNVSTLELGDSALYLCASSSRGDVSDTQYFGPGTRLTVL.

The chain joins TRBV4-3 to TRBJ2-2; no clear D. The CDR3 totals 17 residues. Germline loops: CDR1 LGHNA, CDR2 YSLEER. The ends were cut back, 1 base at V and 2 bases at J, with 14 bases in the middle. CDR3 sequence: CASSQVIRAGNTGELFF. DNA for the CDR3: TGCGCCAGCAGCCAAGTTATTAGGGCCGGAAACACCGGGGAGCTGTTTTTT.

This clonotype was counted at least ten times. The rearrangement links TRBV4-3 to TRBJ2-1; 8 nucleotides align to TRBD1. The CDR3 is made up of 15 amino acids. Germline assignment: CDR1 LGHNA and CDR2 YSLEER. J gave up 3 bases and V 3 bases, and 4 bases lay outside the gene matches. CDR3 protein: CASSQDRVVYNEQFF. CDR3 DNA: TGCGCCAGCAGCCAGGACAGGGTGGTCTACAATGAGCAGTTCTTC.

Ten or more counts support this clonotype. The rearrangement uses TRBV12-3 or TRBV12-4 and TRBJ1-1; the D is unclear. CDR3 length: 13 residues. The V end was cut by 3 bases, the J end by 5 bases, with 10 bases between. The CDR3 is CASSFYHGTEAFF. CDR3 DNA sequence: TGTGCCAGCAGTTTTTATCACGGGACTGAAGCTTTCTTT.

This clonotype was counted between two and nine times. The V call is TRBV6-1, the J call TRBJ2-7, with TRBD2 identical over 15 bases. Germline lookup yields CDR1 MNHNS and CDR2 SASEGT. With 3 bases clipped from V and 4 bases from J, the junction kept 1 base outside the gene matches. This CDR3 region has 15 residues. The DNA of the CDR3 is TGTGCCAGCAGTGAGGGGACTAGCGGGAGGTACGAGCAGTACTTC. Its translation is CASSEGTSGRYEQYF.

This clonotype has only a few counts. This rearrangement joins TRBV12-3 or TRBV12-4 to TRBJ2-3; 7 bases fit TRBD2. V dropped 10 bases and J dropped 4; count of bases not matched to a gene: 11. The CDR3 covers 14 residues. CDR3 DNA: TGTGCCACCAACGGGGGGTTTAGGGCAGATACGCAGTATTTT. It codes for CATNGGFRADTQYF.

Comment on this clonotype: A much bigger clone sits one base away, suggesting this may be a read error. The rearrangement joins TRBV6-5 to TRBJ2-7, with TRBD2 identical over 11 bases. This CDR3 region has 15 residues. CDR1 is MNHEY and CDR2 is SVGAGI in the germline V gene. This CDR3 reads CAGSYGTSGVYEQYF. CDR3 sequence (DNA): TGTGCCGGCAGTTACGGGACTAGCGGAGTCTACGAGCAGTACTTC.

This clonotype was observed at least ten times. The chain is built from TRBV7-9 and TRBJ2-3; D assignment may be TRBD1 or TRBD2 (5 bases each). The ends were cut back, 6 bases at V and 1 base at J, with 11 bases in the middle. Germline V CDR1 and CDR2: SEHNR, FQNEAQ (reference sequence). The CDR3 is 14 residues long. CDR3 loop: CASRKGSGTDTQYF. The CDR3 bases are TGTGCCAGCAGAAAGGGGAGCGGCACAGATACGCAGTATTTT.

This clonotype was found many times. CDR3 nucleotide sequence: TGCGCCAGCAGTGAGAGACAGGGAAGGACTGAAGCTTTCTTT. This gives the protein CASSERQGRTEAFF. The J gene is TRBJ1-1, the V gene TRBV10-2; 7 bases match TRBD1. The germline V gene has CDR1 WSHSY and CDR2 SAAADI. CDR3 length: 14 amino acids. J gave up 5 bases and V 2 bases, and 5 bases lay outside the gene matches.

There are many counts of this clonotype. V and J are TRBV20-1 and TRBJ2-7, with 9 bases aligning to TRBD1. This CDR3 has 17 residues. CDR1 is DFQATT, CDR2 SNEGSKA, per germline (reference sequence). V shed 1 base and J 3 bases; nucleotides not matched to a gene: 13. In DNA, the CDR3 is TGCAGTGCTAGAGGACACCCCCCGGGACAGGGTTTCTACGAGCAGTACTTC. Translating it yields CSARGHPPGQGFYEQYF.

As regards this clonotype: A much larger clonotype is one base distant, so this may be a read error. V gene TRBV20-1 combines with J gene TRBJ2-5, with 9 bases lining up with TRBD2. CDR1 and CDR2 (germline): DFQATT, SNEGSKA (reference sequence). This CDR3 has 16 amino acids. CDR3 loop: CSTRDAQREVQETQYF. CDR3 coding DNA: TGCAGTACTAGAGATGCCCAGCGGGAGGTCCAAGAGACCCAGTACTTC.

This clonotype occurred many times. The chain couples TRBV9 to TRBJ1-5, with D unresolved. The germline V gene encodes CDR1 SGDLS and CDR2 YYNGEE. The ends were cut back, 0 bases at V and 5 bases at J, with 9 bases in the middle. This CDR3 spans 14 amino acids. The CDR3 loop is CASSVGTEYQPQHF. The CDR3 nucleotides are TGTGCCAGCAGCGTAGGGACGGAATATCAGCCCCAGCATTTT.

The chain uses TRBV6-5 and TRBJ2-1; perhaps TRBD1 as D (5 bases). This CDR3 comprises 14 residues. V shed 7 bases and J shed 10 bases, with 20 bases lying between them. Germline values: CDR1 MNHEY, CDR2 SVGAGI. CDR3 in amino acids: CASTLGHPTDEQFF. CDR3 coding DNA: TGTGCCAGCACCCTCGGACACCCCACCGACGAGCAGTTCTTC.

The V gene is TRBV4-3, the J gene TRBJ1-2, with a tentative D call TRBD1 (5 bases). Germline V gene lookup returns CDR1 LGHNA and CDR2 YSLEER. The V end was cut by 1 base, the J end by 2 bases, with 11 bases between. The CDR3 contains 15 residues. The CDR3 reads CASSQVGQGNYGYTF. As DNA, the CDR3 is TGCGCCAGCAGCCAAGTAGGGCAGGGAAACTATGGCTACACCTTC.

There are a few counts of this clonotype. The junction shows a germline mismatch at one end, possibly a read error. The chain couples TRBV7-9 to TRBJ2-7, with 7 bases lining up with TRBD1. CDR1 is SEHNR, CDR2 FQNEAQ, per germline (reference sequence). The CDR3 covers 15 residues. CDR3 loop: CASSPDRAFPYEQYF. The CDR3 nucleotides are TGTGCCAGCAGTCCCGACAGGGCCTTTCCCTATGAGCAGTACTTC.

The CDR3 reads CASSCRAGNTEAFF. CDR3 sequence (DNA): TGTGCCAGCAGCTGCAGGGCCGGGAACACTGAAGCTTTCTTT. The chain has TRBV5-4 and TRBJ1-1, with D possibly matching TRBD1 (5 bases). V shed 3 bases and J shed 1 base, with 10 bases lying between them. The CDR3 consists of 14 residues. Germline V gene sequence: CDR1 SGHNT, CDR2 YYREEE (reference sequence). Using reference TRBV5-4 and TRBJ1-1 for the parts outside the CDR3, the full variable domain is ETGVTQSPTHLIKTRGQQVTLRCSSQSGHNTVSWYQQALGQGPQFIFQYYREEENGRGNFPPRFSGLQFPNYSSELNVNALELDDSALYLCASSCRAGNTEAFFGQGTRLTVV.

The chain employs TRBV6-5 and TRBJ1-1; D ambiguous. This CDR3 is 15 amino acids long. V lost 4 bases, J lost 2 bases, and 14 bases lay in between. CDR1 is MNHEY, CDR2 SVGAGI, per germline. The CDR3 DNA reads as TGTGCCAGCAGTTCCAGTTTAAAGGTTAACACTGAAGCTTTCTTT. This sequence encodes CASSSSLKVNTEAFF.

In its sample, this clonotype was seen many times. The genes are TRBV4-3 and TRBJ1-1; D is uncertain. From germline, CDR1 is LGHNA and CDR2 YSLEER. The CDR3 sequence is 15 residues long. V was trimmed by 0 bases and J by 1 base, leaving 9 bases between them. CDR3 amino acids: CASSQDPTENTEAFF. In nucleotides, the CDR3 is TGCGCCAGCAGCCAAGATCCCACAGAGAACACTGAAGCTTTCTTT.

A remark on this clonotype: A much larger clone lies one base from this, so it may be a read error. The V call is TRBV6-5, the J call TRBJ2-7; 9 nucleotides align to TRBD1. The CDR3 extends over 15 amino acids. V lost 4 bases and J lost 0; bases outside the gene matches: 4. Per germline, CDR1 MNHEY and CDR2 SVGAGI. CDR3 sequence (DNA): TGTGCCAGCAGTTTCGGGACAGGGAACTCCTACGAGCAGTACGTC. The encoded protein is CASSFGTGNSYEQYV.

This chain joins TRBV13 and TRBJ1-2; D is ambiguous. The germline V gene encodes CDR1 PRHDT and CDR2 FYEKMQ (reference sequence). Between the trimmed V and J ends, which lost 6 bases and 1 base, there was a span of 12 bases. The CDR3 runs 14 residues. The CDR3 reads CASSPQLFNYGYTF. For the CDR3, the DNA is TGTGCCAGCAGTCCCCAGCTTTTTAACTATGGCTACACCTTC.

There are a few counts of this clonotype. CDR3 sequence reads: CSARDLRAGYEQYF. DNA for the CDR3: TGCAGTGCTAGAGATCTCAGGGCAGGCTACGAGCAGTACTTC. This chain uses TRBV20-1 with TRBJ2-7; TRBD1 might be the D (5 bases). Germline V gene sequence: CDR1 DFQATT, CDR2 SNEGSKA (reference sequence). The CDR3 covers 14 residues. The V end lost 0 bases, the J end lost 3 bases, and 12 bases lay between the germline ends.